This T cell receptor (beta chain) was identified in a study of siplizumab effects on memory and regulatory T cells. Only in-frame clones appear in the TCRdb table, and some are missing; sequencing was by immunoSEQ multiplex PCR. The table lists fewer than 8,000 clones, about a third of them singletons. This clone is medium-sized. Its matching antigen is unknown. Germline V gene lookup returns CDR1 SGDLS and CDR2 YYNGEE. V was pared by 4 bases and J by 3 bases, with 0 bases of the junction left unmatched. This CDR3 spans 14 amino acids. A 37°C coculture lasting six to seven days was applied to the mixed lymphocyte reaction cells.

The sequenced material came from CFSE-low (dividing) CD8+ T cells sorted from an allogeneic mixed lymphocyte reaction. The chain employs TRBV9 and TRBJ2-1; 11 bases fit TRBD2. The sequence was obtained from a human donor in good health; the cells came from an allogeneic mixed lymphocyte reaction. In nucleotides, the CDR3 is TGTGCCAGCAGCACTAGCGGGAGCTACAATGAGCAGTTCTTC. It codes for CASSTSGSYNEQFF.